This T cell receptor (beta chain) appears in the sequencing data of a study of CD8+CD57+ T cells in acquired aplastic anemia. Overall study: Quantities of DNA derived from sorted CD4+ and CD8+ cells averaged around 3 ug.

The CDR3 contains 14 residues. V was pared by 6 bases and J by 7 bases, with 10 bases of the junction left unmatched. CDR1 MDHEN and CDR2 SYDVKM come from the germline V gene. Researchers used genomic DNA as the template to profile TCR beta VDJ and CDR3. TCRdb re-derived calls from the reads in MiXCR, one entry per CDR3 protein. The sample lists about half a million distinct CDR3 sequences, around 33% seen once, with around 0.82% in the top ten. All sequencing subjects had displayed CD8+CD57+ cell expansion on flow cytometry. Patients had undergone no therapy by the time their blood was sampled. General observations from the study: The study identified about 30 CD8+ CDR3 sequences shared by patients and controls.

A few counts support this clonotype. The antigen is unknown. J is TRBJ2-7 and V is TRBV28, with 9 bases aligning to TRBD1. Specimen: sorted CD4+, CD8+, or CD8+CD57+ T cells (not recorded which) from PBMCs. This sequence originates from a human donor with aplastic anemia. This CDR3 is CASSRDRDRREQYF. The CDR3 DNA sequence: TGTGCCAGCAGCCGGGACAGGGACCGCCGGGAGCAGTACTTC.